Following are 31 T cell receptor beta chains from one sample sequenced in a study of radiotherapy plus CTLA-4 blockade in lung cancer. Repertoires were generated with immunoSEQ multiplex PCR, while TCRdb's copy carries only in-frame clones and drops some. The table records about 97,000 clones, roughly 74% of them present only once. The sequencing used peripheral blood, collected from a patient treated with radiotherapy plus ipilimumab. The receptors were gathered from a human donor with non-small cell lung cancer who had a partial response to radiotherapy plus ipilimumab. Some clones in this sample may be carry-over from other donors' samples.

V usage is TRBV5-1 and J usage is TRBJ2-1; tentative D call: TRBD1 (5 bases). This CDR3 is 13 amino acids long. Between the trimmed V and J ends, which lost 0 bases and 10 bases, there was a span of 11 bases. Germline-derived CDR1 and CDR2 are SGHRS and YFSETQ. The CDR3 DNA reads as TGCGCCAGCAGCTTGGGACAGATCGGGGAGCAGTTCTTC. As protein: CASSLGQIGEQFF.

This chain links TRBV19 with TRBJ2-6; D perhaps matches TRBD2 (7 bases). The germline V gene has CDR1 LNHDA and CDR2 SQIVND (reference sequence). The ends were cut back, 5 bases at V and 2 bases at J, with 13 bases in the middle. The length of the CDR3 is 16 residues. CDR3 DNA: TGTGCCAGTAGTGTACAGGGAGGGGCTGGGGCCAACGTCCTGACTTTC. This encodes CASSVQGGAGANVLTF.

About this clone itself: This CDR3 is also generated by other DNA sequences in the sample. This rearrangement joins TRBV28 to TRBJ2-5, with 8 bases that match TRBD2. The CDR3 is made up of 14 amino acids. Per the germline V gene, CDR1 is MDHEN and CDR2 is SYDVKM. V lost 9 bases to trimming and J lost 5 bases; unmatched junction nucleotides: 11. The DNA of the CDR3 is TGTGCCAGTACAGTAATAGCGGGGCTCGAGACCCAGTACTTC. It codes for CASTVIAGLETQYF.

The J gene is TRBJ2-7, the V gene TRBV5-6; TRBD1 matches 7 bases. The CDR3 is made up of 14 amino acids. The J segment lost 2 bases and the V segment lost 3 bases, leaving 5 bases of the junction unmatched. Germline-derived CDR1 and CDR2 are SGHDT and YYEEEE. The DNA for the CDR3 is TGTGCCAGCAGCTGGACAGGCCTTCCCTACGAGCAGTACTTC. Its translation: CASSWTGLPYEQYF.

The V and J genes are TRBV7-8 and TRBJ2-5; TRBD2 matches 16 bases. V was pared by 6 bases and J by 2 bases, with 9 bases of the junction left unmatched. CDR1 and CDR2 from the germline V gene are SGHVS and FQNEAQ. The CDR3 has 18 residues. CDR3 protein: CASSSPGLAGGPQETQYF. The CDR3 DNA is TGTGCCAGCAGTTCGCCGGGACTAGCGGGGGGGCCTCAAGAGACCCAGTACTTC.

The chain is built from TRBV27 and TRBJ1-1; 9 bases fit TRBD1. The germline gives CDR1 MNHEY, CDR2 SMNVEV (reference sequence). Trimming removed 2 bases from V and 12 bases from J; junction bases left unmatched: 4. The CDR3 loop spans 12 amino acids. This CDR3 reads CASSLRGTGTFF. In DNA form, the CDR3 reads TGTGCCAGCAGTTTAAGGGGGACAGGGACTTTCTTT.

This chain joins TRBV7-9 and TRBJ2-7; 9 nucleotides match TRBD1. From germline, CDR1 is SEHNR and CDR2 FQNEAQ (reference sequence). The CDR3 spans 19 residues. J lost 1 base, V lost 2 bases, and 15 bases had no gene match. In nucleotides, the CDR3 is TGTGCCAGCAGCTTACCACCTGGGAACCGGGACAGGGCGTCCTACGAGCAGTACTTC. As protein: CASSLPPGNRDRASYEQYF.

The genes are TRBV9 and TRBJ2-1, with 12 bases fitting TRBD2. CDR1 is SGDLS, CDR2 YYNGEE, per germline. This CDR3 comprises 16 residues. V shed 1 base and J 2 bases; nucleotides not matched to a gene: 1. The CDR3 sequence is CASSVRTSGAYNEQFF. The DNA for the CDR3 is TGTGCCAGCAGCGTAAGGACTAGCGGGGCCTACAATGAGCAGTTCTTC.

The chain joins TRBV10-2 to TRBJ2-5; 12 nucleotides line up with TRBD2. With the DNA end fitting TRBJ2-7 better, the J assignment may be wrong. CDR3 length: 15 amino acids. Germline-derived CDR1 and CDR2 are WSHSY and SAAADI. Here the CDR3 reads CASRLLAGGTYEQYF. DNA for the CDR3: TGCGCCAGCAGGCTACTAGCGGGGGGCACCTACGAGCAGTACTTC.

CDR3 DNA sequence: TGTGCCAGTAGTATAGGGCTAGCGGGCGGATCTGAGCAGTTCTTC. Its translation is CASSIGLAGGSEQFF. The chain is built from TRBV19 and TRBJ2-1; 8 bases align to TRBD2. The V segment lost 1 base and the J segment 9 bases; nucleotides outside the gene matches: 8. The CDR3 contains 15 residues. Germline V gene sequence: CDR1 LNHDA, CDR2 SQIVND (reference sequence). The variable domain in full, completed from reference TRBV19 and TRBJ2-1, reads DGGITQSPKYLFRKEGQNVTLSCEQNLNHDAMYWYRQDPGQGLRLIYYSQIVNDFQKGDIAEGYSVSREKKESFPLTVTSAQKNPTAFYLCASSIGLAGGSEQFFGPGTRLTVL.

The chain is built from TRBV11-2 and TRBJ2-7; possible D gene TRBD2, 6 bases. Germline values: CDR1 SGHAT, CDR2 FQNNGV. The CDR3 sequence is 11 residues long. The V end was cut by 9 bases, the J end by 4 bases, with 10 bases between. This CDR3 is CASRGTYEQYF. In DNA form, the CDR3 reads TGTGCCAGTCGGGGGACGTACGAGCAGTACTTC.

V gene TRBV9 combines with J gene TRBJ1-3; 7 nucleotides agree with TRBD1. Trimming took 4 bases from V and 4 from J; bases not matched to a gene: 5. Germline CDR1 is SGDLS and CDR2 is YYNGEE. This CDR3 is built from 14 residues. CDR3 loop: CASSTPGQGNTIYF. The CDR3 coding sequence is TGTGCCAGCAGCACACCGGGACAGGGAAACACCATATATTTT. The full variable domain, in which reference TRBV9 and TRBJ1-3 provide the parts outside the CDR3, is DSGVTQTPKHLITATGQRVTLRCSPRSGDLSVYWYQQSLDQGLQFLIQYYNGEERAKGNILERFSAQQFPDLHSELNLSSLELGDSALYFCASSTPGQGNTIYFGEGSWLTVV.

The chain employs TRBV7-2 and TRBJ2-3, with TRBD2 identical over 9 bases. V lost 8 bases to trimming and J lost 5 bases; unmatched junction nucleotides: 2. Germline V lookup: CDR1 SGHTA, CDR2 FQGNSA. The CDR3 spans 12 residues. In nucleotides, the CDR3 is TGTGCCAGCCGCGGGGGGGGAGATACGCAGTATTTT. This sequence encodes CASRGGGDTQYF.

V and J are TRBV5-4 and TRBJ2-7; D is undetermined. The germline V gene has CDR1 SGHNT and CDR2 YYREEE (reference sequence). The CDR3 is 14 amino acids. V shed 0 bases and J shed 5 bases, with 12 bases lying between them. The CDR3 spells CASSLGRRGDEQYF. The CDR3 region has the DNA TGTGCCAGCAGCTTGGGGCGGCGAGGCGACGAGCAGTACTTC.

The CDR3 is CASSFNHGLAGVPGELFF. The CDR3 bases are TGTGCCAGCAGCTTCAACCATGGACTAGCGGGAGTGCCCGGGGAGCTGTTTTTT. V gene TRBV13 combines with J gene TRBJ2-2, with TRBD2 matching over 13 bases. Germline CDR1 reads PRHDT; CDR2 reads FYEKMQ (reference sequence). V was pared by 3 bases and J by 6 bases, with 10 bases of the junction left unmatched. This CDR3 is 18 amino acids long.

The chain recombines TRBV28 with TRBJ2-7; TRBD1 matches 7 bases. V shed 3 bases, J shed 3 bases, and the junction held 5 bases outside the gene matches. CDR1 is MDHEN and CDR2 is SYDVKM in the germline V gene. The CDR3 consists of 14 residues. CDR3 in amino acids: CASSFLDRSYEQYF. CDR3 DNA sequence: TGTGCCAGCAGTTTTCTGGACAGGAGCTACGAGCAGTACTTC.

The chain recombines TRBV11-2 with TRBJ1-1; TRBD1 is a possible D gene (6 bases). CDR1 and CDR2 from the germline V gene are SGHAT and FQNNGV. This CDR3 has 15 amino acids. V lost 4 bases, J lost 7 bases, and 19 bases lay in between. Here the CDR3 reads CASSSLGGVQNEAFF. As DNA, the CDR3 is TGTGCCAGCAGCTCCTTAGGGGGGGTTCAGAATGAAGCTTTCTTT.

This chain links TRBV6-5 with TRBJ2-5, with 8 bases fitting TRBD1. The DNA matches TRBJ2-7 better at its end, which makes the J call doubtful. This CDR3 spans 16 amino acids. Germline-derived CDR1 and CDR2 are MNHEY and SVGAGI. The CDR3 DNA reads as TGTGCCAGCAGTTACTCAGCCAGGGGGCAAGGGTACGAGCAGTACTTC. Translated, it gives CASSYSARGQGYEQYF.

This rearrangement joins TRBV7-9 to TRBJ2-2; D not certain. CDR1 and CDR2 from the germline V gene are SEHNR and FQNEAQ (reference sequence). The CDR3 covers 16 residues. Trimming took off 3 bases at V and 7 bases at J, with 18 bases between the two ends. The CDR3 DNA follows: TGTGCCAGCAGCTTTCCCCCCGGTGCGGTCGGCGGGGAGCTGTTTTTT. It encodes CASSFPPGAVGGELFF.

This clone has more than one count but fewer than ten. This chain joins TRBV7-3 and TRBJ1-4; 8 bases agree with TRBD1. The CDR3 runs to 17 residues. Germline CDR1 SGHTA, CDR2 FQGTGA. Germline trimming cut 4 bases from V and 4 bases from J; bases unmatched to any gene: 11. CDR3 loop: CASSSCRGRIFNEKLFF. The CDR3 DNA reads as TGTGCCAGCAGCTCCTGCAGGGGGCGCATCTTTAATGAAAAACTGTTTTTT.

This chain joins TRBV27 and TRBJ2-1; 8 bases map to TRBD1. V lost 5 bases, J lost 9 bases, and 12 bases stayed unmatched. Per the germline V gene, CDR1 is MNHEY and CDR2 is SMNVEV (reference sequence). The CDR3 runs 15 residues. The CDR3 is CASSARGRPRSEQFF. As DNA, the CDR3 is TGTGCCAGCAGTGCCAGGGGGCGCCCCCGTAGTGAGCAGTTCTTC.

This chain links TRBV5-6 with TRBJ2-7, with D tentatively TRBD2 (5 bases). CDR3 length: 13 amino acids. Trimming took off 3 bases at V and 3 bases at J, with 10 bases between the two ends. CDR1 and CDR2 (germline): SGHDT, YYEEEE. DNA for the CDR3: TGTGCCAGCAGCTCGGACGGGAACTACGAGCAGTACTTC. Its protein product is CASSSDGNYEQYF.

V gene TRBV11-1 combines with J gene TRBJ2-1; unclear D gene. Germline lookup yields CDR1 SGHAT and CDR2 FQDESV (reference sequence). There are 15 residues in the CDR3. V lost 1 base and J lost 6, with 13 bases in between. In DNA, the CDR3 is TGTGCCAGCAGCTTAGACCAAACCTCCGGCAATGAGCAGTTCTTC. Protein sequence: CASSLDQTSGNEQFF.

The genes are TRBV5-1 and TRBJ2-1; TRBD1 matches at 11 bases. The CDR3 totals 15 residues. Germline lookup yields CDR1 SGHRS and CDR2 YFSETQ. After removal of 4 bases from V and 5 bases from J, the junction contained 5 bases not matched to a gene. The CDR3 sequence: CASSQGQGGDNEQFF. The CDR3, as DNA: TGCGCCAGCAGCCAGGGACAGGGGGGGGACAATGAGCAGTTCTTC.

The table lists this clone with a count of one. Other nucleotide sequences from this sample produce the same CDR3. This chain links TRBV28 with TRBJ1-2; D is unclear. Germline CDR1 MDHEN, CDR2 SYDVKM. V lost 3 bases and J lost 4, with 15 bases in between. This CDR3 comprises 15 residues. DNA of the CDR3: TGTGCCAGCAGTTTTTATAAATTCCCAGGCTATGGCTACACCTTC. Translating gives CASSFYKFPGYGYTF.

CDR3 sequence (DNA): TGTGCCAGCAAGAGGTCGGCTCTTCAAGAGACCCAGTACTTC. Amino acid sequence: CASKRSALQETQYF. The chain is built from TRBV6-5 and TRBJ2-5; D is undetermined. Germline CDR1 is MNHEY and CDR2 is SVGAGI. The CDR3 is 14 residues long. V gave up 7 bases and J gave up 2 bases, with 14 bases separating them.

The rearrangement joins TRBV25-1 to TRBJ2-3; 10 nucleotides agree with TRBD1. Germline trimming cut 6 bases from V and 2 bases from J; bases unmatched to any gene: 8. The CDR3 is 16 residues long. Germline assignment: CDR1 MGHDK and CDR2 SYGVNS. CDR3 sequence (DNA): TGTGCCAGCAGGGGGCCGGGACAGGGGAACACAGATACGCAGTATTTT. Amino acid sequence: CASRGPGQGNTDTQYF.

The chain carries TRBV5-4 and TRBJ2-3; 8 bases line up with TRBD2. This CDR3 contains 15 residues. Germline values: CDR1 SGHNT, CDR2 YYREEE (reference sequence). The V gene end was trimmed by 3 bases and the J gene end by 4 bases; junction bases not matched to a gene: 7. For the CDR3, the DNA is TGTGCCAGCAGCTCGAGCGGGAGAGGGGCAGATACGCAGTATTTT. Translation: CASSSSGRGADTQYF.

This clone was seen only a few times. This chain uses TRBV16 with TRBJ2-4, with D possibly being TRBD1 (6 bases). Trimming shortened V by 5 bases and J by 1 base, and 27 bases separated the two germline ends. Germline lookup yields CDR1 KGHSY and CDR2 FQNENV. CDR3 length equals 20 residues. The CDR3 region has the DNA TGTGCCAGCAGCGGGAACAAACAGGGAGTCGACCCCGTGGCCAAAAACATTCAGTACTTC. It encodes CASSGNKQGVDPVAKNIQYF. Based on the CDR3 plus reference TRBV16 and TRBJ2-4, the full variable domain is GEEVAQTPKHLVRGEGQKAKLYCAPIKGHSYVFWYQQVLKNEFKFLISFQNENVFDETGMPKERFSAKCLPNSPCSLEIQATKLEDSAVYFCASSGNKQGVDPVAKNIQYFGAGTRLSVL.

The gene calls are TRBV7-6 and TRBJ2-7, with 10 bases fitting TRBD1. V lost 5 bases and J lost 3; bases outside the gene matches: 7. This CDR3 spans 15 amino acids. Germline V gene data show CDR1 as SGHVS and CDR2 as FNYEAQ. The CDR3 here is CASSVRDRGNYEQYF. CDR3 nucleotides: TGTGCCAGCAGCGTAAGGGACAGGGGTAACTACGAGCAGTACTTC.

This clone was picked up one time. The chain has TRBV18 and TRBJ1-5; 7 bases map to TRBD1. CDR1 is KGHSH, CDR2 LQKENI, per germline. The CDR3 extends over 16 amino acids. V dropped 4 bases and J dropped 6; count of bases not matched to a gene: 12. CDR3 residues: CASSLTGTDIFQPQHF. DNA of the CDR3: TGTGCCAGCTCACTAACCGGGACAGATATATTTCAGCCCCAGCATTTT.